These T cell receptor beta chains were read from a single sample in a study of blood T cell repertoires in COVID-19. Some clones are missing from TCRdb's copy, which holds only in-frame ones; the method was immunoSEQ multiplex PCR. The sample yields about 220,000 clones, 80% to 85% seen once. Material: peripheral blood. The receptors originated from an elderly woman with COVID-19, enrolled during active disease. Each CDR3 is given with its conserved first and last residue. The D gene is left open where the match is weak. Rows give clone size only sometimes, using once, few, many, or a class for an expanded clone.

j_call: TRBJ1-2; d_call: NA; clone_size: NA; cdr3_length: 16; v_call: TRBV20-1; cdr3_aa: CSASAPQGVLSYGYTF; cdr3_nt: TGCAGTGCTAGTGCCCCCCAGGGCGTACTTTCTTATGGCTACACCTTC
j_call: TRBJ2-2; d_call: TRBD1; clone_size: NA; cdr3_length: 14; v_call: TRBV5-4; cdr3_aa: CASRPGTGTGELFF; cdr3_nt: TGTGCCAGCAGGCCTGGGACAGGCACCGGGGAGCTGTTTTTT
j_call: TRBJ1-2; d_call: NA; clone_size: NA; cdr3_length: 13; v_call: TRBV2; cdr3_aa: CASSERGRGGYTF; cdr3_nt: TGTGCCAGCAGTGAACGAGGCCGTGGAGGCTACACCTTC
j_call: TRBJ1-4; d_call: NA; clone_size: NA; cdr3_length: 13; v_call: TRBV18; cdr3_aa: CASSPYPNEKLFF; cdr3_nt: TGTGCCAGCTCACCGTATCCTAATGAAAAACTGTTTTTT
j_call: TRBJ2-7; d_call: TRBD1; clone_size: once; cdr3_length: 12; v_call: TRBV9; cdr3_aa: CAGGQGWYEQYF; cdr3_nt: TGTGCCGGCGGACAGGGCTGGTACGAGCAGTACTTC
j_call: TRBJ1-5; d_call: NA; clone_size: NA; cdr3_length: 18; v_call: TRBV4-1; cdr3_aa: CASSQPSQGLRRNQPQHF; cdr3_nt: TGCGCCAGCAGCCAACCCTCACAGGGTTTAAGACGCAATCAGCCCCAGCATTTT
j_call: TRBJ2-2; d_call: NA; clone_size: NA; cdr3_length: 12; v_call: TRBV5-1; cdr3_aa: CASSGAWGELFF; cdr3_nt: TGCGCCAGCAGCGGGGCTTGGGGGGAGCTGTTTTTT
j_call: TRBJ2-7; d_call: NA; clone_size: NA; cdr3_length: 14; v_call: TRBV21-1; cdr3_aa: CASGTRPASYEQYF; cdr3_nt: TGTGCCAGCGGAACTCGGCCAGCGTCATACGAGCAGTACTTC
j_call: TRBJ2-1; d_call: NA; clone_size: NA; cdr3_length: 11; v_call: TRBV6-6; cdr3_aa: CASSTTSSQFF; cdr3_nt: TGTGCCAGCAGCACTACTAGCTCTCAGTTCTTC
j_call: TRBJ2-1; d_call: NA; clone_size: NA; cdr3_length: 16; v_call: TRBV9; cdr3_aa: CASSVEGSASYNEQFF; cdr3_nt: TGTGCCAGCAGCGTAGAGGGTAGCGCCTCCTACAATGAGCAGTTCTTC
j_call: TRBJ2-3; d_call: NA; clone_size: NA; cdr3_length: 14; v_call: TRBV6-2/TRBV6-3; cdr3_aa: CASSYWGDIDTQYF; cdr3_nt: TGTGCCAGCAGTTATTGGGGGGATATAGATACGCAGTATTTT
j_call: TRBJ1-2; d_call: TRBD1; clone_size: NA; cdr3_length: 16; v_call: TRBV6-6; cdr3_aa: CASSLGTPGQSYGYTF; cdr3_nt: TGTGCCAGCAGTTTGGGCACACCGGGACAGAGCTATGGCTACACCTTC
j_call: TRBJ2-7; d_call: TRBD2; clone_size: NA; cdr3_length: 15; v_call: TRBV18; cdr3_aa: CASSPRSGVPYEQYF; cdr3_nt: TGTGCCAGCTCACCGAGGAGCGGGGTCCCCTACGAGCAGTACTTC
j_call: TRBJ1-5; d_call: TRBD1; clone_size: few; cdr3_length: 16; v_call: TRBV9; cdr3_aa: CASSPGTVHSNQPQHF; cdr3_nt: TGTGCCAGCAGCCCTGGGACAGTTCATAGCAATCAGCCCCAGCATTTT
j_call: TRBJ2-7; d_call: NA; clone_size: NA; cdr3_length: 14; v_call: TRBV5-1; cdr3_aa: CASSAGPPSFEQYF; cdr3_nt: TGCGCCAGCAGCGCAGGGCCCCCAAGCTTCGAGCAGTACTTC
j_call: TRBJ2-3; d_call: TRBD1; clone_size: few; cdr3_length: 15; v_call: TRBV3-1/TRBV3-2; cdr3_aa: CASSQATGVGDTQYF; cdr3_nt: TGTGCCAGCAGCCAAGCCACAGGGGTTGGAGATACGCAGTATTTT
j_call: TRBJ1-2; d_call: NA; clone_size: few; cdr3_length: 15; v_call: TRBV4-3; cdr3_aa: CASSQANRQNYGYTF; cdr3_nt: TGCGCCAGCAGCCAAGCGAACAGGCAAAACTATGGCTACACCTTC
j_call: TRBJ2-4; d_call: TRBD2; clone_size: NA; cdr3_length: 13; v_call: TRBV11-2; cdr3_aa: CASSLSGGGGQYF; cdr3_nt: TGTGCCAGCAGCCTCTCCGGGGGGGGAGGGCAGTACTTC
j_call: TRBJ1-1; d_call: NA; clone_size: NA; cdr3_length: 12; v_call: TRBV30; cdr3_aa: CAWRTENTEAFF; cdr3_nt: TGTGCCTGGAGGACAGAGAACACTGAAGCTTTCTTT
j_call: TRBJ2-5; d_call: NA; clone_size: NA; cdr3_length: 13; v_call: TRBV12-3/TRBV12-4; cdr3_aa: CASSFSEGETQYF; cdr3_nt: TGTGCCAGCAGTTTTAGCGAAGGAGAGACCCAGTACTTC
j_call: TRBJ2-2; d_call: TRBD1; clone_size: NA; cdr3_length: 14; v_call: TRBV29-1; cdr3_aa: CSVAGTGNTGELFF; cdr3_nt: TGCAGCGTCGCAGGGACAGGGAACACCGGGGAGCTGTTTTTT
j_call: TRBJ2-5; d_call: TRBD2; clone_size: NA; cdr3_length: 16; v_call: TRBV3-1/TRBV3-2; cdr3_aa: CASSQARAGGRGTQYF; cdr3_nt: TGTGCCAGCAGCCAGGCCAGAGCGGGGGGCCGAGGGACCCAGTACTTC
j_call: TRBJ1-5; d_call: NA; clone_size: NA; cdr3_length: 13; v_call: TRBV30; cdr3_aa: CAWDQGRNQPQHF; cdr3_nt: TGTGCCTGGGATCAGGGTCGGAATCAGCCCCAGCATTTT
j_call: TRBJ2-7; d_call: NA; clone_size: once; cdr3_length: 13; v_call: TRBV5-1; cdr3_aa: CASSPQGYYEQYF; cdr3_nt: TGCGCCAGCAGCCCCCAGGGATACTACGAGCAGTACTTC
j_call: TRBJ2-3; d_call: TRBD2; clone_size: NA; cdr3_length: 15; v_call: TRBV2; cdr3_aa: CASSASGGARDTQYF; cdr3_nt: TGTGCCAGCAGTGCCTCCGGGGGGGCCAGGGATACGCAGTATTTT
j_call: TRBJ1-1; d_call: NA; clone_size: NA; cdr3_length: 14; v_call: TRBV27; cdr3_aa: CASSSRTRGTEAFF; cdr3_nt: TGTGCCAGCAGTTCAAGGACAAGGGGGACTGAAGCTTTCTTT
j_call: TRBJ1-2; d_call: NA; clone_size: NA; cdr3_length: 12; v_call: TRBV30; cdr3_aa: CAWSVYGSGYTF; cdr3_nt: TGTGCCTGGAGTGTGTATGGTAGCGGCTACACCTTC
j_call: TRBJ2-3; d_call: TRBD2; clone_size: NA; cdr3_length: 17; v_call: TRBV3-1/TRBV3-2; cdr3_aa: CASSRAARGGRVNTQYF; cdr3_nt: TGTGCCAGCAGCCGAGCGGCCCGGGGGGGCCGGGTGAATACGCAGTATTTT
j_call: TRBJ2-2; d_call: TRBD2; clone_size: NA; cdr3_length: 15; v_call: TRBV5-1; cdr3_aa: CASSQTSGNTGELFF; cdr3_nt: TGCGCCAGCAGCCAGACTAGCGGTAACACCGGGGAGCTGTTTTTT
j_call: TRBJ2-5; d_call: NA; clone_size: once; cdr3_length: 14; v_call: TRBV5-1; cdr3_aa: CASSFSGTSETQYF; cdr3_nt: TGCGCCAGCAGCTTCTCCGGGACTTCGGAGACCCAGTACTTC
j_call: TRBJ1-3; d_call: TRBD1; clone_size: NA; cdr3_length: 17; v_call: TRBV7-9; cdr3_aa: CASSFRQGKASGNTIYF; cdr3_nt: TGTGCCAGCAGCTTTAGACAGGGTAAAGCCTCTGGAAACACCATATATTTT
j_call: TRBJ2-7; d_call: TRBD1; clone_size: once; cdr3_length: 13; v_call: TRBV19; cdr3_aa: CASGTGLTYEQYF; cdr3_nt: TGTGCCAGTGGGACAGGGCTCACCTACGAGCAGTACTTC
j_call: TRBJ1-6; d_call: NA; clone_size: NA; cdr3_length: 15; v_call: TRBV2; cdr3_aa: CASSPSGTLNSPLHF; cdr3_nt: TGTGCCAGCAGCCCTTCCGGGACACTAAATTCACCCCTCCACTTT
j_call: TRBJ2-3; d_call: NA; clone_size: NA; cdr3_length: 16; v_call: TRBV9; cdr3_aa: CASRREGSGNTDTQYF; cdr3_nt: TGTGCCAGCAGGAGAGAGGGTTCGGGGAACACAGATACGCAGTATTTT
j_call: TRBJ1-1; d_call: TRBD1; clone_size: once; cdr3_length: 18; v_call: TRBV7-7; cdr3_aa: CASSRNLTGEERIAEAFF; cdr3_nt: TGTGCTAGCAGCCGGAATTTGACAGGGGAGGAGAGGATCGCTGAAGCTTTCTTT
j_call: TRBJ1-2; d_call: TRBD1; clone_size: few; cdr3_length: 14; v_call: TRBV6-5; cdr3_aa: CASSLLGTGGGYTF; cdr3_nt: TGTGCCAGCTCTCTCCTAGGGACAGGGGGCGGATACACCTTC
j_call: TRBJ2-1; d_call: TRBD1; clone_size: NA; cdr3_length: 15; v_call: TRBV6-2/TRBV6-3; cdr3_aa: CASTPGGTGVNEQFF; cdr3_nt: TGTGCCAGCACCCCCGGGGGGACAGGGGTCAATGAGCAGTTCTTC
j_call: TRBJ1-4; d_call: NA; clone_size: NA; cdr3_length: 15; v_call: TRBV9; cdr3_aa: CASSPLEGTNEKLFF; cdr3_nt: TGTGCCAGCAGCCCCCTGGAGGGGACTAATGAAAAACTGTTTTTT
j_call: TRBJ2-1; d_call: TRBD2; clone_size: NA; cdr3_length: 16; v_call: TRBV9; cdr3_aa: CASSVTSGASYNEQFF; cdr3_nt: TGTGCCAGCAGCGTTACTAGCGGGGCTTCCTACAATGAGCAGTTCTTC
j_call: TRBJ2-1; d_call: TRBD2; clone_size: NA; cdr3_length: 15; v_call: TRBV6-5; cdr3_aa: CASNRAGGHNNEQFF; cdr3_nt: TGTGCCAGCAATAGAGCGGGGGGCCATAACAATGAGCAGTTCTTC
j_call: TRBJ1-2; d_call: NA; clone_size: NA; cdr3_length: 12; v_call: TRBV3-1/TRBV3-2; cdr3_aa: CASSSGGDGYTF; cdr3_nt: TGTGCCAGCAGCAGCGGAGGTGATGGCTACACCTTC
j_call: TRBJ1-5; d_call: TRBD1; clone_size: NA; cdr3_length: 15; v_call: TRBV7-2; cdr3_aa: CASSLYLTGDQPQHF; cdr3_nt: TGTGCCAGCAGCTTATATTTGACAGGGGATCAGCCCCAGCATTTT
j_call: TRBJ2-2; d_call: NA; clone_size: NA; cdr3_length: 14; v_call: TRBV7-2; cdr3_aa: CASRQAAGPGELFF; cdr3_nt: TGTGCCAGCAGGCAAGCCGCGGGGCCCGGGGAGCTGTTTTTT
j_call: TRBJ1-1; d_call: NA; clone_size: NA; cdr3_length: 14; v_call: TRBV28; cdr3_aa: CASSLGHRNTEAFF; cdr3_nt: TGTGCCAGCAGCCTGGGACATAGGAACACTGAAGCTTTCTTT
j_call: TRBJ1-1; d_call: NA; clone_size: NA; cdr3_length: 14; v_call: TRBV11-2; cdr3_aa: CASSLDRGWGEAFF; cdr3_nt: TGTGCCAGCAGCTTAGACAGGGGTTGGGGTGAAGCTTTCTTT
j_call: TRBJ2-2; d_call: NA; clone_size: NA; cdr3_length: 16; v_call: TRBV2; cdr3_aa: CASSENGAGWSGELFF; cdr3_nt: TGTGCCAGCAGTGAAAATGGGGCAGGGTGGTCCGGGGAGCTGTTTTTT
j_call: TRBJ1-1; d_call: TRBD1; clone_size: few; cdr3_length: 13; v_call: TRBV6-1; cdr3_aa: CASSDPWTGKAFF; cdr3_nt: TGTGCCAGCAGTGATCCTTGGACAGGCAAAGCTTTCTTT
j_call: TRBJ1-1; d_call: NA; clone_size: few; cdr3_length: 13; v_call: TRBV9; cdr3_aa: CASSAPKRTEAFF; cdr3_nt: TGTGCCAGCAGCGCCCCCAAGAGGACTGAAGCTTTCTTT
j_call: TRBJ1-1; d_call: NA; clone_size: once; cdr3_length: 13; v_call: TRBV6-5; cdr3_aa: CASSTGWGTEAFF; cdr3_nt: TGTGCCAGCAGTACAGGTTGGGGTACTGAAGCTTTCTTT
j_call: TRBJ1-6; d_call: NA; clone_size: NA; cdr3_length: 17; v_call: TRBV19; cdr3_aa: CASSMGSTGAYNSPLHF; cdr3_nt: TGTGCCAGTAGTATGGGGTCAACAGGCGCCTATAATTCACCCCTCCACTTT
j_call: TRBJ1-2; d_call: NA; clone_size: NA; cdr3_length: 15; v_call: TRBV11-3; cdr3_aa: CASSLEIDSDYGYTF; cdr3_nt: TGTGCCAGCAGCTTAGAGATTGACTCTGACTATGGCTACACCTTC
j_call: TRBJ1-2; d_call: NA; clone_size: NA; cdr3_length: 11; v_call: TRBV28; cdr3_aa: CASSHILGYTF; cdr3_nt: TGTGCCAGCAGTCATATTCTAGGCTACACCTTC
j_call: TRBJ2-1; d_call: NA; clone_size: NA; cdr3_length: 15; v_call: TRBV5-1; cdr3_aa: CASSLDGPSYNEQFF; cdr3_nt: TGCGCCAGCAGCTTGGATGGGCCCTCCTACAATGAGCAGTTCTTC
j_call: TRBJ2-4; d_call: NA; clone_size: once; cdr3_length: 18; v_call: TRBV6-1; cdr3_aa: CASSERFFTALAKNIQYF; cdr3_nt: TGTGCCAGCAGTGAAAGGTTTTTCACAGCTTTAGCCAAAAACATTCAGTACTTC
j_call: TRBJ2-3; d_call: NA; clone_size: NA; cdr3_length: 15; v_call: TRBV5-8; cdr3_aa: CASSLKGDRTDTQYF; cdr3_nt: TGTGCCAGCAGCTTGAAAGGGGATAGGACAGATACGCAGTATTTT
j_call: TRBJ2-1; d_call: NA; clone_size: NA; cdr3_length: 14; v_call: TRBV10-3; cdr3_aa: CAISPSPSYNEQFF; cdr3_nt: TGTGCCATCAGCCCTAGCCCCTCCTACAATGAGCAGTTCTTC
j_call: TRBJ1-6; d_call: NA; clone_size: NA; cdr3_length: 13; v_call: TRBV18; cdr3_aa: CASSPGLNSPLHF; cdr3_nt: TGTGCCAGCTCACCAGGCTTAAATTCACCCCTCCACTTT
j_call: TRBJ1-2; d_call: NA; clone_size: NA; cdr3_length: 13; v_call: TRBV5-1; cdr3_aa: CASSLGLTYGYTF; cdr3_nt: TGCGCCAGCAGCTTGGGCCTAACTTATGGCTACACCTTC
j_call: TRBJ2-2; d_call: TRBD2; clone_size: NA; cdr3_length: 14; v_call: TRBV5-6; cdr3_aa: CASRTSGVGEELFF; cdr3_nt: TGTGCCAGCAGGACTAGCGGGGTGGGAGAGGAGCTGTTTTTT
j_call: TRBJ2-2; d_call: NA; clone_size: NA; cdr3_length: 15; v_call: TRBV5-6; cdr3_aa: CASSPSTGRTGELFF; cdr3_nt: TGTGCCAGCAGCCCCAGCACAGGGCGCACCGGGGAGCTGTTTTTT